The rows below give T cell receptor beta chains drawn from one sample of a study of cytomegalovirus exposure and HLA in healthy donors. The method was immunoSEQ multiplex PCR; TCRdb's version includes in-frame clones alone and lacks a portion of them. The sample lists about 160,000 clones; roughly 84% were seen once. The material sequenced was PBMCs. All receptors come from a man between 25 and 39 years old in good health and CMV-seropositive. Each CDR3 is given with its conserved first and last residue.

CDR3 protein	V gene	J gene
CASSPGLSSYEQYF	TRBV27	TRBJ2-7
CASSMFQGLNPYGYTF	TRBV19	TRBJ1-2
CAWSVALTGELFF	TRBV30	TRBJ2-2
CSVEPDLRVDTQYF	TRBV29-1	TRBJ2-3
CASSQDPYEGAYEQYF	TRBV4-1	TRBJ2-7
CASSKKNEAIRDPSQHF	TRBV21-1	TRBJ1-5
CASSPLDRGNTGELFF	TRBV18	TRBJ2-2
CASIPGGEITEAFF	TRBV6-5	TRBJ1-1
CAISDRDTQYF	TRBV10-3	TRBJ2-3
CASSTAGRGGDNYGYTF	TRBV9	TRBJ1-2
CASSARTGAGEKLFF	TRBV6-1	TRBJ1-4
CASSLDRMSSYNSPLHF	TRBV11-2	TRBJ1-6
CASSTGWAQETQYF	TRBV7-9	TRBJ2-5
CASSPGLAAYNEQFF	TRBV7-8	TRBJ2-1
CASSHWTGGYNSPLHF	TRBV11-3	TRBJ1-6
CASSATSGGASTGELFF	TRBV6-4	TRBJ2-2
CASSTGQGAGETQYF	TRBV19	TRBJ2-5
CASSLSLLRNQPQHF	TRBV28	TRBJ1-5
CASSELGQGNTGELFF	TRBV2	TRBJ2-2
CASSRNSGQYEQYF	TRBV7-2	TRBJ2-7
CASSQERQNGELFF	TRBV4-2	TRBJ2-2
CASTAQGHLNTEAFF	TRBV6-6	TRBJ1-1
CASSHYRETDTQYF	TRBV7-8	TRBJ2-3
CSVRTGTNTGELFF	TRBV29-1	TRBJ2-2
CASSSGNEKLFF	TRBV7-6	TRBJ1-4
CASSPGLAGSDTQYF	TRBV11-3	TRBJ2-3
CASSVEGRSNNGYTF	TRBV9	TRBJ1-2